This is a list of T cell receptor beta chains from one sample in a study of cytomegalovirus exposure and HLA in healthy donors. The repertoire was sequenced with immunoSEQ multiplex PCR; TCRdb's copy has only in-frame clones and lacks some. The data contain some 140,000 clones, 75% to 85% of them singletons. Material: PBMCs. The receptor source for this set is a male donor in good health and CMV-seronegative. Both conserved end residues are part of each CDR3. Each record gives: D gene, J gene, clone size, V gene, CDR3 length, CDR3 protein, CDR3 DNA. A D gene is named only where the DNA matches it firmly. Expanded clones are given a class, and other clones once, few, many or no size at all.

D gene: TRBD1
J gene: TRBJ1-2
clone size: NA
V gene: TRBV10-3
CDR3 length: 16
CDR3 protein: CAISDYGQGKDYGYTF
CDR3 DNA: TGTGCCATCAGTGATTACGGACAGGGAAAGGACTATGGCTACACCTTC

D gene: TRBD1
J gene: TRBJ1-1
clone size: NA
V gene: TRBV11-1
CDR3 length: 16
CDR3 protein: CASSSGQGNMNTEAFF
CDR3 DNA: TGTGCCAGCAGCTCCGGACAGGGCAACATGAACACTGAAGCTTTCTTT

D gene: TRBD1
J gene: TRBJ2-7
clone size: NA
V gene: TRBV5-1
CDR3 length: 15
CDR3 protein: CASSLGLTGGDEQYF
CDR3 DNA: TGCGCCAGCAGCTTGGGGCTTACAGGGGGCGACGAGCAGTACTTC

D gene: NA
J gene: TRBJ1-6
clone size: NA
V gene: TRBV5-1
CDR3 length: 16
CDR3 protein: CASSLAAGAYNSPLHF
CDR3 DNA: TGCGCCAGCAGCTTGGCGGCGGGGGCATATAATTCACCCCTCCACTTT

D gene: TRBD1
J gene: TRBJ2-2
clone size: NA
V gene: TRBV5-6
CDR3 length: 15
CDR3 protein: CASSAGQGRAGELFF
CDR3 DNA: TGTGCCAGCAGCGCGGGACAGGGCCGGGCCGGGGAGCTGTTTTTT

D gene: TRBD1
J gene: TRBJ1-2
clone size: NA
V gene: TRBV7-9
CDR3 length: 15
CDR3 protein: CASSSLRTGGYGYTF
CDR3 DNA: TGTGCCAGCAGCTCCCTACGGACAGGGGGATATGGCTACACCTTC

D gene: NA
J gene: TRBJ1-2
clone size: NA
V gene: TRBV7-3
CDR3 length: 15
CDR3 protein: CASSLIMGVEDGYTF
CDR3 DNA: TGTGCCAGCAGCTTAATTATGGGAGTGGAGGATGGCTACACCTTC

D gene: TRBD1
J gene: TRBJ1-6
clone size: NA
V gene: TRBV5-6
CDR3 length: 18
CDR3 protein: CASSIDRGRVSYNSPLHF
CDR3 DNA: TGTGCCAGCAGCATCGACAGGGGGCGAGTCTCCTATAATTCACCCCTCCACTTT

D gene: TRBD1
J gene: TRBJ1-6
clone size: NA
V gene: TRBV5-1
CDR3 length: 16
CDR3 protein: CASSVTGSNDNSPLHF
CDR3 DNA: TGCGCCAGCAGCGTGACAGGGTCAAATGACAATTCACCCCTCCACTTT

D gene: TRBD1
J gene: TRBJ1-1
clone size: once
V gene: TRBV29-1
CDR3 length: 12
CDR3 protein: CSETGADTEAFF
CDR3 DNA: TGCAGCGAGACAGGGGCGGACACTGAAGCTTTCTTT

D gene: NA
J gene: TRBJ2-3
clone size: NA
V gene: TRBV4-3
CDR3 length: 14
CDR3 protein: CASSQAVGTDTQYF
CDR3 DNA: TGCGCCAGCAGCCAAGCTGTAGGCACAGATACGCAGTATTTT

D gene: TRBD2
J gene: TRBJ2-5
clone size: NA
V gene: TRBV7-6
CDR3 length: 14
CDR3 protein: CASRPGGAGETQYF
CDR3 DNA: TGTGCCAGCAGACCCGGGGGGGCCGGGGAGACCCAGTACTTC

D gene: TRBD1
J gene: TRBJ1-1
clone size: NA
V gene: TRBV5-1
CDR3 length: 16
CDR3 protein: CASSLKLSGGKPEAFF
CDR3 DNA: TGCGCCAGCAGCTTGAAGTTGTCAGGGGGCAAACCTGAAGCTTTCTTT

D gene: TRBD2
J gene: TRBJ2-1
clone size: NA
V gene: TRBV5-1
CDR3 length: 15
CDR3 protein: CASSLGTSGGDEQFF
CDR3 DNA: TGCGCCAGCAGCTTGGGGACTAGCGGGGGGGATGAGCAGTTCTTC

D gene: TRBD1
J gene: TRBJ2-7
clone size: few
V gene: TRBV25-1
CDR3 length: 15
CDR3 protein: CASSDRQGALDEQYF
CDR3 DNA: TGTGCCAGCAGTGACCGACAGGGGGCGCTTGACGAGCAGTACTTC

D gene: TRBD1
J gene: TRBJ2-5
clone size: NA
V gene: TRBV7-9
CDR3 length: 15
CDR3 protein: CASSPSGTVQETQYF
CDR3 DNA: TGTGCCAGCAGCCCCTCCGGGACAGTACAAGAGACCCAGTACTTC

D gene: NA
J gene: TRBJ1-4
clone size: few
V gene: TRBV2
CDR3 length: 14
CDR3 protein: CASSEGQRGEKLFF
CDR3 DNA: TGTGCCAGCAGTGAAGGACAGCGGGGTGAAAAACTGTTTTTT

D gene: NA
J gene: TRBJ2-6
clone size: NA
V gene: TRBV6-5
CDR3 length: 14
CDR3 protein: CASRTGLGANVLTF
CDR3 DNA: TGTGCCAGCAGAACAGGACTAGGGGCCAACGTCCTGACTTTC

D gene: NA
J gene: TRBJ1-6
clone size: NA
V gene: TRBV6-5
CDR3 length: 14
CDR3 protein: CASSGSSYNSPLHF
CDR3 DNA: TGTGCCAGCAGCGGTAGCTCCTATAATTCACCCCTCCACTTT

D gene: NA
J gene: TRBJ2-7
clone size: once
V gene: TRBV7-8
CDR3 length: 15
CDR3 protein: CASSQDRWGDYEQYF
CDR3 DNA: TGTGCCAGCAGCCAGGACAGGTGGGGGGACTACGAGCAGTACTTC

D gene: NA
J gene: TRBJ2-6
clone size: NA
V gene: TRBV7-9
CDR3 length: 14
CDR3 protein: CASTSPSGANVLTF
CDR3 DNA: TGTGCCAGCACCTCTCCCTCTGGGGCCAACGTCCTGACTTTC

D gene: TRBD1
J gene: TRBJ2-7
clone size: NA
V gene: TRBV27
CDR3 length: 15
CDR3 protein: CASQDIGQGRYEQYF
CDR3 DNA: TGTGCCAGCCAAGATATTGGACAGGGACGCTACGAGCAGTACTTC

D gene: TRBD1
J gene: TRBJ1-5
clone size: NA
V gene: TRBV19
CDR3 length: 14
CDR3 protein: CASSLDRGNQPQHF
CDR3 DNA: TGTGCCAGTAGTCTGGACAGGGGGAATCAGCCCCAGCATTTT

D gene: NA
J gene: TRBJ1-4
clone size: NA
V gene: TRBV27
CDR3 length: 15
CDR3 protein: CASSLAGVANEKLFF
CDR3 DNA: TGTGCCAGCAGTTTAGCAGGGGTAGCTAATGAAAAACTGTTTTTT

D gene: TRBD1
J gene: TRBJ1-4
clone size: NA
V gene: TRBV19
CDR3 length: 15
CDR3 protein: CASSIRDSTNEKLLF
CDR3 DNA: TGTGCCAGTAGTATCAGGGACAGCACGAATGAAAAACTGCTTTTT

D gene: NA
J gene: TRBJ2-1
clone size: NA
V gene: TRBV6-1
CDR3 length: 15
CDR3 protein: CASSPRGSSYNEQFF
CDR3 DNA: TGTGCCAGCAGTCCCCGGGGGAGCTCCTACAATGAGCAGTTCTTC

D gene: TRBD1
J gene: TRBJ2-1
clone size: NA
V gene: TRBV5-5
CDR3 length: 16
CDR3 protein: CASSSWAGTGDNEQFF
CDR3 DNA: TGTGCCAGCAGCTCTTGGGCCGGGACAGGGGACAATGAGCAGTTCTTC

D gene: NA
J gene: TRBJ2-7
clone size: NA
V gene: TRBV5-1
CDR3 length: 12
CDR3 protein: CASSLTDYEQYF
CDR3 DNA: TGCGCCAGCAGCTTGACAGACTACGAGCAGTACTTC

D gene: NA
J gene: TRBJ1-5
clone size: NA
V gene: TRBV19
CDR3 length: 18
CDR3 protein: CASSMKREAVYSNQPQHF
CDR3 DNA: TGTGCCAGTAGTATGAAGAGGGAGGCAGTTTATAGCAATCAGCCCCAGCATTTT

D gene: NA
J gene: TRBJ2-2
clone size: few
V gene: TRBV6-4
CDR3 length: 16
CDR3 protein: CASSDSKQTNTGELFF
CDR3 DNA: TGTGCCAGCAGTGACTCGAAGCAAACGAACACCGGGGAGCTGTTTTTT

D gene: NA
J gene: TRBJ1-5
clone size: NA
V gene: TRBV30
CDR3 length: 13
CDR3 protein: CAWRGPSNQPQHF
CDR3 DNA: TGTGCCTGGAGGGGGCCTAGCAATCAGCCCCAGCATTTT

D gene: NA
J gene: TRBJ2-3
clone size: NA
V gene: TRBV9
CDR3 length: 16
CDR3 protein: CASSVGVQAFKDTQYF
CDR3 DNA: TGTGCCAGCAGCGTAGGGGTTCAAGCGTTTAAAGATACGCAGTATTTT

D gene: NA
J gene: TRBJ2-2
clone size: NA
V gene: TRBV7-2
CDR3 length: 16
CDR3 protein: CASRPAGREGAGELFF
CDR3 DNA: TGTGCCAGCAGGCCAGCTGGCAGGGAGGGGGCCGGGGAGCTGTTTTTT

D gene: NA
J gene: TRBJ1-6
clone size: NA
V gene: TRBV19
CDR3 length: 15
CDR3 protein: CASSISRQGNSPLHF
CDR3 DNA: TGTGCCAGTAGTATAAGTAGGCAGGGTAATTCACCCCTCCACTTT

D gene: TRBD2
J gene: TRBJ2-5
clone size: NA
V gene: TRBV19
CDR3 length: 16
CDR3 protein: CASSSPYGGGQETQYF
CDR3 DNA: TGTGCCAGTAGTTCCCCGTATGGCGGGGGGCAAGAGACCCAGTACTTC

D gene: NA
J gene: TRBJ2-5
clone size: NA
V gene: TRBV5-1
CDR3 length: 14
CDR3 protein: CASSPLGRQETQYF
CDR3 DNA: TGCGCCAGCAGCCCCCTGGGGCGGCAAGAGACCCAGTACTTC

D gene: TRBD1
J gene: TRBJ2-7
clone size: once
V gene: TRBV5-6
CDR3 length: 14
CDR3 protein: CTSSWGQSFYEQYF
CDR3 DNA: TGTACCAGCAGCTGGGGACAGAGTTTCTACGAGCAGTACTTC

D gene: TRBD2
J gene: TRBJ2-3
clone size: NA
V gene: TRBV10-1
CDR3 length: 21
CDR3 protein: CASSLPPGGTSPPRATDTQYF
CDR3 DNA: TGCGCCAGCAGCCTCCCACCTGGGGGGACTAGTCCTCCCCGCGCCACAGATACGCAGTATTTT

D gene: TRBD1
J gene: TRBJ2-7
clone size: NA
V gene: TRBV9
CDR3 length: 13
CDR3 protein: CASSTDRGLEQYF
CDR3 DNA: TGTGCCAGCAGCACCGACAGGGGGCTAGAGCAGTACTTC

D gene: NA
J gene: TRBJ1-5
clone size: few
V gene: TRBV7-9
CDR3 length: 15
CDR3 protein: CASSLGSGAGQPQHF
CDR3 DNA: TGTGCCAGCAGCTTAGGGTCTGGAGCGGGTCAGCCCCAGCATTTT

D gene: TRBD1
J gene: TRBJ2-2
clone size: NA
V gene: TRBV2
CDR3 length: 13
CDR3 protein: CASRQGGTGELFF
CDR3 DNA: TGTGCCAGCCGACAGGGGGGCACCGGGGAGCTGTTTTTT

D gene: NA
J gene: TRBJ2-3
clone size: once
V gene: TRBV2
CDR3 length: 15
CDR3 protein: CASSVVSGSTDTQYF
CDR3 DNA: TGTGCCAGCAGTGTGGTAAGCGGGAGCACAGATACGCAGTATTTT

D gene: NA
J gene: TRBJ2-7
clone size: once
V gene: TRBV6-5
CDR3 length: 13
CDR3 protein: CASSYSSPGEQYF
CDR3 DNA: TGTGCCAGCAGTTACTCGAGTCCGGGCGAGCAGTACTTC

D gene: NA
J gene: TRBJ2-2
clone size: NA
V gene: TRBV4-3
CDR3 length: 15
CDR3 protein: CASSLGGARTGELFF
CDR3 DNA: TGCGCCAGCAGCCTAGGGGGGGCCAGGACCGGGGAGCTGTTTTTT

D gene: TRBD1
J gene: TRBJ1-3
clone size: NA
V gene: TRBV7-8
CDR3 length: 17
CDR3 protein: CASSLAPFDRVDLTIYF
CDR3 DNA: TGTGCCAGCAGCTTAGCACCCTTCGACAGGGTTGACTTGACCATATATTTT

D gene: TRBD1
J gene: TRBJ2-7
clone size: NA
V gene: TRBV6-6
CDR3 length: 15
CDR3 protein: CASSYPQGALYEQYF
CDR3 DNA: TGTGCCAGCAGTTACCCGCAGGGGGCTTTATACGAGCAGTACTTC

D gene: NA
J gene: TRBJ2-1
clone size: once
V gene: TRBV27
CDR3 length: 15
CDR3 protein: CASVIDGGLRNEQFF
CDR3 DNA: TGTGCCAGCGTAATAGATGGGGGCCTTCGGAATGAGCAGTTCTTC

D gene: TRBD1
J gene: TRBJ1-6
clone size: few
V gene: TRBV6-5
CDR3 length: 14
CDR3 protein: CASNDRGYNSPLHF
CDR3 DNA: TGTGCCAGCAACGACAGGGGGTATAATTCACCCCTCCACTTT

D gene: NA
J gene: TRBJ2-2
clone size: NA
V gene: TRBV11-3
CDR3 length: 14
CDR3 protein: CASAGLANTGELFF
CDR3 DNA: TGTGCCAGCGCGGGACTGGCGAACACCGGGGAGCTGTTTTTT

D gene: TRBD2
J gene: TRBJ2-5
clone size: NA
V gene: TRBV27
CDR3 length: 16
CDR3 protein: CASSLGLRGGRKTQYF
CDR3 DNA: TGTGCCAGCAGTTTAGGTCTCCGGGGGGGCAGAAAGACCCAGTACTTC

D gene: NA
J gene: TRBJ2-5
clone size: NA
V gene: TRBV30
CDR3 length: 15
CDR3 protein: CAWSVGAARGETQYF
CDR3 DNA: TGTGCCTGGAGTGTAGGAGCGGCCCGGGGGGAGACCCAGTACTTC

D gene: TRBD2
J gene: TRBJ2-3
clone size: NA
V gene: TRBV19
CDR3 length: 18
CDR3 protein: CASSSGTSGALGGDTQYF
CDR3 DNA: TGTGCCAGTAGTAGCGGGACTAGCGGGGCGTTAGGGGGGGATACGCAGTATTTT

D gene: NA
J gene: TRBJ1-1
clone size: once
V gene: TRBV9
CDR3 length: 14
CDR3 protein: CASSTGTINTEAFF
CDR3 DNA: TGTGCCAGCAGTACAGGGACGATCAACACTGAAGCTTTCTTT

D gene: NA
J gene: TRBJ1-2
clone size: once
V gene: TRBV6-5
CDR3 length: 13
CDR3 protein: CASRERPNYGYTF
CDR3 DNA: TGTGCCAGCCGAGAGAGGCCTAACTATGGCTACACCTTC

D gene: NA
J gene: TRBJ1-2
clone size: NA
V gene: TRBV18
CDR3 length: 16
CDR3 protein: CASSPPGGAVYYGYTF
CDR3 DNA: TGTGCCAGCTCACCCCCCGGGGGGGCCGTCTACTATGGCTACACCTTC

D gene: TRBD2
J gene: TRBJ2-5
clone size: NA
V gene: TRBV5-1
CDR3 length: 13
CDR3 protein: CASNLAVGETQYF
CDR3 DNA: TGCGCCAGCAACCTAGCGGTGGGGGAGACCCAGTACTTC

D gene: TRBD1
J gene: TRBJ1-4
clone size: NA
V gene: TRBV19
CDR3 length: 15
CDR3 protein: CASSPRGTGNEKLFF
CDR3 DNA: TGTGCCAGTAGCCCCCGTGGGACAGGTAATGAAAAACTGTTTTTT

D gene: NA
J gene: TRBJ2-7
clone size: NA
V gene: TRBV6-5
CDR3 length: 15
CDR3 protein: CASSPRFGSSYEQYF
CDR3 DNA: TGTGCCAGCAGTCCCCGCTTTGGGAGCTCCTACGAGCAGTACTTC

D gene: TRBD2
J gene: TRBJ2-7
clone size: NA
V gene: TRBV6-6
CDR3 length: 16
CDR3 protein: CASRMISGGGSYEQYF
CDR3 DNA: TGTGCCAGCAGAATGATTAGCGGGGGGGGGTCCTACGAGCAGTACTTC

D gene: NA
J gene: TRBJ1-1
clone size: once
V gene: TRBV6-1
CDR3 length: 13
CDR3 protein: CASNPPEPPGAFF
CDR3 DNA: TGTGCCAGCAACCCACCGGAACCCCCAGGAGCTTTCTTT